This TCR beta chain originates from a study of T cells in Graves' hyperthyroidism and ophthalmopathy. Findings and caveats of the study: Onset of ophthalmopathy came a median approximately 6.9 months after the model predicted it. In blood, most of the thyroid clonotypes expanded above 0.001 were also present.

Stable hyperthyroidism: no ophthalmopathy progression over 18 months of follow-up. TCR beta CDR3 sequences were amplified from RNA transcripts. RT-PCR in the first round (using the HTBI primer set) targeted the TCR CDR3. Each CDR3 protein gets one entry after TCRdb re-called the multiplex PCR reads with MiXCR. This sample yields about 580,000 distinct CDR3 sequences, of which 40% to 55% are seen a single time; about 8.3% belongs to the top ten. Germline V gene lookup returns CDR1 DFQATT and CDR2 SNEGSKA (reference sequence). With V trimmed by 6 bases and J by 5 bases, 10 bases remained unmatched. The CDR3 sequence is 15 residues long. As concerns this clonotype: The target antigen is unknown.

The sequencing sample was made of peripheral blood or thyroid tissue (not recorded which). This receptor was identified in a young woman with Graves' hyperthyroidism. This rearrangement joins TRBV20-1 to TRBJ2-5, with 12 bases lining up with TRBD2. This CDR3 reads CSAPSGRGSRETQYF. The CDR3, as DNA: TGCAGTGCCCCTAGCGGGAGGGGTTCACGGGAGACCCAGTACTTC.